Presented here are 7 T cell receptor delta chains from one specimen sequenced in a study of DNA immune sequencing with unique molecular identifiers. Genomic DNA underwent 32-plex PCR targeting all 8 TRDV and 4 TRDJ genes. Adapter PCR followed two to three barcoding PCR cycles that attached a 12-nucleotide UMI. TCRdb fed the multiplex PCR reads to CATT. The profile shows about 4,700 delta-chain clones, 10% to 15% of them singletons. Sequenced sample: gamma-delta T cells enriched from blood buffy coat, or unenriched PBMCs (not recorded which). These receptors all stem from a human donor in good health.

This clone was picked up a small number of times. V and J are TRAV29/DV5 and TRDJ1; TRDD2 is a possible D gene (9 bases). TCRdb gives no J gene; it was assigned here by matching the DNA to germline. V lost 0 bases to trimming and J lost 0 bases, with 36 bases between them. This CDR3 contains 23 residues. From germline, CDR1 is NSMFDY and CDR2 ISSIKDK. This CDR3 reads CAASAIKSSTFLRPGGNTDKLIF. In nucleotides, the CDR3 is TGTGCAGCAAGCGCTATAAAGAGTAGTACCTTCCTACGGCCTGGGGGAAACACCGATAAACTCATCTTT.

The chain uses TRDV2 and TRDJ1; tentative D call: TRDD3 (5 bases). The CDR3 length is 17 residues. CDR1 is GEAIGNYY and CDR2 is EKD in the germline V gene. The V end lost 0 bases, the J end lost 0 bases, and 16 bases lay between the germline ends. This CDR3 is CACDTVAGSQYTDKLIF. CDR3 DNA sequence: TGTGCCTGTGACACCGTGGCGGGATCCCAGTACACCGATAAACTCATCTTT.

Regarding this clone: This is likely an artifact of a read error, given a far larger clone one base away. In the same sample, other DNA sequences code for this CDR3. CDR3 sequence: CACDTLGTTNGSWDTRQMFF. For the CDR3, the DNA is TGTGCCTGTGACACCTTGGGGACAACGAACGGCTCCTGGGACACCCGACAGATGTTTTTC. The genes are TRDV2 and TRDJ3, with a weak D call TRDD3 (5 bases). The V and J ends lost 0 bases and 0 bases respectively, with 17 bases between them. The CDR3 has 20 residues. Per germline, CDR1 GEAIGNYY and CDR2 EKD.

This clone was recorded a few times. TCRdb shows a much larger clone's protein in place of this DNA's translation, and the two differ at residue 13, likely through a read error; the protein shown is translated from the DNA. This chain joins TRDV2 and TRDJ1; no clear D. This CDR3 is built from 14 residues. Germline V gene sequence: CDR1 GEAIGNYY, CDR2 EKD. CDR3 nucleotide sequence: TGTGCCTGTGACAGTCTAGTGTACACCGATAAACTCACCTTT. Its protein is CACDSLVYTDKLTF.

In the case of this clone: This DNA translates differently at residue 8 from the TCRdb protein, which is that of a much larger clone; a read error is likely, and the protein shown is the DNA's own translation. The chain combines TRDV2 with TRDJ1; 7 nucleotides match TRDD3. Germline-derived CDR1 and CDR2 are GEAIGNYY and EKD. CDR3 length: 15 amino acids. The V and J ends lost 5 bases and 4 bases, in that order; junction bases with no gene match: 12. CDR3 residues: CACAQLGYRDDKLIF. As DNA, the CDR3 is TGTGCCTGTGCCCAACTGGGGTATAGGGACGATAAACTCATCTTT.

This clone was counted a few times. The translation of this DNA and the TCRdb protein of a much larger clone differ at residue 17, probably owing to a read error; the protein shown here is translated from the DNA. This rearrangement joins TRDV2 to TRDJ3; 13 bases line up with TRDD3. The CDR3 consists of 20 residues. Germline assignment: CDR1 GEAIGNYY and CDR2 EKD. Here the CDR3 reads CACDKVLGDTRSWDTRLMFF. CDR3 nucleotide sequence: TGTGCCTGTGACAAAGTACTGGGGGATACGCGCTCCTGGGACACCCGACTGATGTTTTTC.

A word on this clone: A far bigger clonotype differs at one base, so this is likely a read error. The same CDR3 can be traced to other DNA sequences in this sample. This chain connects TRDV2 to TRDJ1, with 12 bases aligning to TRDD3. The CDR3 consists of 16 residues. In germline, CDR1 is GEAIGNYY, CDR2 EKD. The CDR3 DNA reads TGTGCCTGTGACAAGCTGGGGGATACGCAGGCCGACAAACTCATCTTT. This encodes CACDKLGDTQADKLIF.